Each of the 15 T cell receptor beta chains below was sequenced from the same sample in a study of shared clonotypes between healthy human individuals. Naive CD8 populations comprised CD45RO-negative cells positively selected for CCR7, excluding terminally differentiated effector memory CD45RA+ cells. This table comes from immunoSEQ multiplex PCR, and its TCRdb copy is limited to in-frame clones, with some not included. The data hold some 2 million clones, with approximately 95% observed a single time. Sequenced input: naive CD8+ T cells sorted from blood. These receptors were collected from a man between 18 and 29 years old in good health.

This chain links TRBV9 with TRBJ2-7, with TRBD1 identical over 8 bases. Per germline, CDR1 SGDLS and CDR2 YYNGEE. The CDR3 runs 14 residues. V gave up 6 bases and J gave up 2 bases; unmatched junction bases: 7. The CDR3 coding sequence is TGTGCCAGCACCCAGGGGGCAGGGGCCTACGAGCAGTACTTC. Its protein is CASTQGAGAYEQYF.

V gene TRBV9 combines with J gene TRBJ1-2; D unclear. V was clipped by 4 bases and J by 3 bases, with 13 bases between them. The germline V gene has CDR1 SGDLS and CDR2 YYNGEE. The CDR3 loop spans 14 amino acids. CDR3 in DNA: TGTGCCAGCAGCACTTCGGGAGGTGACTATGGCTACACCTTC. Its translation: CASSTSGGDYGYTF.

CDR3 loop: CASSEGPGPYEQYF. In DNA form, the CDR3 reads TGTGCCAGCAGTGAGGGGCCTGGCCCCTACGAGCAGTACTTC. The chain is built from TRBV2 and TRBJ2-7; tentatively, D is TRBD1 (5 bases). V was trimmed by 3 bases and J by 2 bases, leaving 11 bases between them. Germline-derived CDR1 and CDR2 are SNHLY and FYNNEI. The CDR3 runs 14 residues. Using reference TRBV2 and TRBJ2-7 for the parts outside the CDR3, the full variable domain is EPEVTQTPSHQVTQMGQEVILRCVPISNHLYFYWYRQILGQKVEFLVSFYNNEISEKSEIFDDQFSVERPDGSNFTLKIRSTKLEDSAMYFCASSEGPGPYEQYFGPGTRLTVT.

V and J are TRBV4-1 and TRBJ1-2, with D hard to call. This CDR3 comprises 14 residues. The V gene's germline CDR1 is MGHRA and CDR2 YSYEKL. V was shortened by 0 bases and J by 8 bases, with 13 bases between the two germline ends. In nucleotides, the CDR3 is TGCGCCAGCAGCCAAGATCAGCCTGCGCCGGGCTACACCTTC. Amino acid sequence: CASSQDQPAPGYTF.

The rearrangement joins TRBV6-6 to TRBJ1-1, with a weak D call TRBD1 (6 bases). The ends were cut back, 10 bases at V and 0 bases at J, with 12 bases in the middle. This CDR3 is 13 amino acids long. Per the germline V gene, CDR1 is MNHNY and CDR2 is SVGAGI (reference sequence). In nucleotides, the CDR3 is TGTGCCACGGACAGCCAGATGAACACTGAAGCTTTCTTT. Its protein is CATDSQMNTEAFF.

The rearrangement joins TRBV19 to TRBJ2-5; 12 bases fit TRBD2. The CDR3 contains 15 residues. Germline V gene data show CDR1 as LNHDA and CDR2 as SQIVND (reference sequence). The V gene end was trimmed by 6 bases and the J gene end by 5 bases; junction bases not matched to a gene: 7. For the CDR3, the DNA is TGTGCCAGTAGGCGACTAGCGGGAGATGTGGAGACCCAGTACTTC. Translation: CASRRLAGDVETQYF.

The genes are TRBV5-1 and TRBJ2-1; 11 positions match TRBD2. Germline trimming cut 7 bases from V and 9 bases from J; bases unmatched to any gene: 12. The CDR3 has 15 residues. Germline V lookup: CDR1 SGHRS, CDR2 YFSETQ. The CDR3 loop is CASGLKGLAGGEQFF. CDR3 nucleotide sequence: TGCGCCAGCGGGCTTAAAGGACTAGCGGGCGGTGAGCAGTTCTTC.

The V call is TRBV15, the J call TRBJ1-3; D not resolved. This CDR3 has 16 residues. In germline, CDR1 is LNHNV, CDR2 YYDKDF (reference sequence). V was clipped by 0 bases and J by 0 bases, with 9 bases between them. The CDR3 nucleotides read TGTGCCACCAGCAGAGATCTCGGCCTCTCTGGAAACACCATATATTTT. This codes for CATSRDLGLSGNTIYF. Full variable domain (remainder filled in from reference TRBV15 and TRBJ1-3): DAMVIQNPRYQVTQFGKPVTLSCSQTLNHNVMYWYQQKSSQAPKLLFHYYDKDFNNEADTPDNFQSRRPNTSFCFLDIRSPGLGDTAMYLCATSRDLGLSGNTIYFGEGSWLTVV.

Remarks on this clone: Other nucleotide sequences from this sample produce the same CDR3. DNA for the CDR3: TGTGCCAGCAGCTCGGGACAGGGACCTTACAATGAGCAGTTCTTC. Residues: CASSSGQGPYNEQFF. V is TRBV7-9 and J is TRBJ2-1, with TRBD1 matching over 9 bases. The CDR3 is 15 amino acids. J gave up 4 bases and V 4 bases, and 5 bases lay outside the gene matches. The germline V gene has CDR1 SEHNR and CDR2 FQNEAQ (reference sequence). Filled out from reference TRBV7-9 and TRBJ2-1, the complete variable domain reads DTGVSQNPRHKITKRGQNVTFRCDPISEHNRLYWYRQTLGQGPEFLTYFQNEAQLEKSRLLSDRFSAERPKGSFSTLEIQRTEQGDSAMYLCASSSGQGPYNEQFFGPGTRLTVL.

The chain has TRBV6-1 and TRBJ2-5; D is unresolved. Trimming took 5 bases from V and 1 from J, leaving 8 bases between them. This CDR3 comprises 13 residues. Germline-derived CDR1 and CDR2 are MNHNS and SASEGT. The CDR3 spells CASSLHFQETQYF. The CDR3 nucleotides read TGTGCCAGCAGTCTCCATTTCCAAGAGACCCAGTACTTC.

The J gene is TRBJ2-3, the V gene TRBV7-9; D unresolved. The CDR3 contains 14 residues. V lost 5 bases and J lost 2, with 11 bases in between. Germline CDR1 reads SEHNR; CDR2 reads FQNEAQ (reference sequence). Here the CDR3 reads CASSPEQYTDTQYF. CDR3 coding DNA: TGTGCCAGCAGCCCCGAGCAGTACACAGATACGCAGTATTTT.

CDR3 protein: CAGTSGDTDTQYF. The CDR3 DNA follows: TGCGCTGGGACTAGCGGGGACACAGATACGCAGTATTTT. The chain couples TRBV29-1 to TRBJ2-3; 13 bases match TRBD2. Germline V CDR1 and CDR2: SQVTM, ANQGSEA. The CDR3 contains 13 residues.

This chain joins TRBV28 and TRBJ1-2; 8 bases line up with TRBD1. The CDR3 consists of 14 residues. The V and J ends lost 8 bases and 8 bases, in that order; junction bases with no gene match: 13. Germline assignment: CDR1 MDHEN and CDR2 SYDVKM. The CDR3 bases are TGTGCCAGCTTAGCAGGGGGCGTTGTGAACGGCTACACCTTC. This gives the protein CASLAGGVVNGYTF.

Concerning this clone itself: The same CDR3 also results from other DNA sequences found in this sample. CDR3 nucleotides: TGTGCCAGCAGTCCACGAATCCAAGAGACCCAGTACTTC. This sequence encodes CASSPRIQETQYF. The J gene is TRBJ2-5, the V gene TRBV6-5; no reliable D call. This CDR3 contains 13 residues. The germline CDR1 and CDR2 sequences are MNHEY and SVGAGI. The V end lost 5 bases, the J end lost 1 base, and 8 bases lay between the germline ends.

As concerns this clone: Other DNA sequences in the same sample also yield this CDR3. This chain joins TRBV4-1 and TRBJ2-2, with D maybe TRBD1 (5 bases). Germline assignment: CDR1 MGHRA and CDR2 YSYEKL. The V end lost 1 base, the J end lost 1 base, and 7 bases lay between the germline ends. This CDR3 is 15 amino acids long. The chain's CDR3 is CASSQGGGNTGELFF. In DNA, the CDR3 is TGCGCCAGCAGCCAAGGGGGCGGGAACACCGGGGAGCTGTTTTTT.